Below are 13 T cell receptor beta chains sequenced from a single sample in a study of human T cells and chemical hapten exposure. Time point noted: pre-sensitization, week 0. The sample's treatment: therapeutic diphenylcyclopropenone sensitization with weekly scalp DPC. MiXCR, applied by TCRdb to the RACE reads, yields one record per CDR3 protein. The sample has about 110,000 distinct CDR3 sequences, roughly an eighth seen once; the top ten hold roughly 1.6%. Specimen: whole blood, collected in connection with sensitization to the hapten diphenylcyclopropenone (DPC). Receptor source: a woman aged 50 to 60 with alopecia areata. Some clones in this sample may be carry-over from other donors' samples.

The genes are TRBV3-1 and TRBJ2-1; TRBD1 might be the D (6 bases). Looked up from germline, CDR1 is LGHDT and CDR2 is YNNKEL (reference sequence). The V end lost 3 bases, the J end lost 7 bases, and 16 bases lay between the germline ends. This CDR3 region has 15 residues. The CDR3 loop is CASSQGRGKGNEQFF. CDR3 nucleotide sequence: TGTGCCAGCAGCCAGGGCAGGGGTAAGGGGAATGAGCAGTTCTTC.

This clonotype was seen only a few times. The CDR3 spells CASTSGGRQEHF. The CDR3 region has the DNA TGTGCCAGCACGTCGGGCGGGAGACAGGAGCATTTT. The chain combines TRBV6-2 or TRBV6-3 with TRBJ1-5; a weak D match, TRBD1 (6 bases). V lost 7 bases and J lost 14, with 18 bases in between. The CDR3 runs 12 residues. The germline gives CDR1 MNHEY, CDR2 SVGEGT.

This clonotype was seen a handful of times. As DNA, the CDR3 is TGTGCCAGCTCACGTCTCGCAAGGCCAGCGAACACCGGGGAGCTGTTTTTT. Its translation: CASSRLARPANTGELFF. The J gene is TRBJ2-2, the V gene TRBV18, with D hard to call. V lost 4 bases and J 0 bases, leaving 15 bases between the germline ends. CDR1 KGHSH and CDR2 LQKENI come from the germline V gene. This CDR3 comprises 17 residues. Filled out from reference TRBV18 and TRBJ2-2, the complete variable domain reads NAGVMQNPRHLVRRRGQEARLRCSPMKGHSHVYWYRQLPEEGLKFMVYLQKENIIDESGMPKERFSAEFPKEGPSILRIQQVVRGDSAAYFCASSRLARPANTGELFFGEGSRLTVL.

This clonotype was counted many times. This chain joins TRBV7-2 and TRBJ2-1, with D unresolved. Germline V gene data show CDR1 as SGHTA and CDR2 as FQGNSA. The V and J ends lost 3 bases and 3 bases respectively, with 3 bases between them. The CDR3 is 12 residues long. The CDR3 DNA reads TGTGCCAGCAGCTTGTACTACAATGAGCAGTTCTTC. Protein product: CASSLYYNEQFF.

The DNA of the CDR3 is TGTGCCAGCAGCGAATGGGGCTCCGAGCAGTACTTC. It codes for CASSEWGSEQYF. The V gene is TRBV28, the J gene TRBJ2-7, with D perhaps matching TRBD1 (5 bases). Germline assignment: CDR1 MDHEN and CDR2 SYDVKM. Trimming stripped 6 bases from V and 6 bases from J, with 12 bases between. This CDR3 comprises 12 residues.

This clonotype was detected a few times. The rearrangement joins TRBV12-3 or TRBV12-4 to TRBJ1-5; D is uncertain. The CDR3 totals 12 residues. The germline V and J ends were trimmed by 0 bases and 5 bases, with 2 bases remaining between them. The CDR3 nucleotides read TGTGCCAGCAGTTTAGCCTATCAGCCCCAGCATTTT. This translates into CASSLAYQPQHF.

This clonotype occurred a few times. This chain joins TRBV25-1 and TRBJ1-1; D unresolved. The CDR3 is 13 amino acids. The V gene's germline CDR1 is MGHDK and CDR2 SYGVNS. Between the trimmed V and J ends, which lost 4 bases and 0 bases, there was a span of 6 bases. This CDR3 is CASSVLLNTEAFF. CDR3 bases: TGTGCCAGCAGTGTATTGTTGAACACTGAAGCTTTCTTT.

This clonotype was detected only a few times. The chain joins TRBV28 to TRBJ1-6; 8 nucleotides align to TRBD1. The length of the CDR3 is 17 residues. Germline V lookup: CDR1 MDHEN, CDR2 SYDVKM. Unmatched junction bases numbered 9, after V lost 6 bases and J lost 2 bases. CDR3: CASSTRQGPAYNSPLHF. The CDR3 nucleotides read TGTGCCAGCAGCACCCGACAGGGGCCGGCCTATAATTCACCCCTCCACTTT. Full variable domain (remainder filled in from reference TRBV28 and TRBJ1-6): DVKVTQSSRYLVKRTGEKVFLECVQDMDHENMFWYRQDPGLGLRLIYFSYDVKMKEKGDIPEGYSVSREKKERFSLILESASTNQTSMYLCASSTRQGPAYNSPLHFGNGTRLTVT.

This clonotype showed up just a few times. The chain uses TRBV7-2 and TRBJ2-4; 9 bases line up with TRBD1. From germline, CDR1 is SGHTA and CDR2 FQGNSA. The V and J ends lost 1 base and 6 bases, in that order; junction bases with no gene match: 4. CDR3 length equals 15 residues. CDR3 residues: CASSLVMGQGNIQYF. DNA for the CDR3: TGTGCCAGCAGCTTAGTAATGGGACAGGGAAACATTCAGTACTTC. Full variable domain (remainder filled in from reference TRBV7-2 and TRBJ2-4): GAGVSQSPSNKVTEKGKDVELRCDPISGHTALYWYRQSLGQGLEFLIYFQGNSAPDKSGLPSDRFSAERTGGSVSTLTIQRTQQEDSAVYLCASSLVMGQGNIQYFGAGTRLSVL.

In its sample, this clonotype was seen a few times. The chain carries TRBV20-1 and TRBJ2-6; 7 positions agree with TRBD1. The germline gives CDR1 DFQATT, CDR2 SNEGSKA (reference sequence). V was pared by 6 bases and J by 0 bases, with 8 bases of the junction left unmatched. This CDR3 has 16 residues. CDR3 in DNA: TGCAGTGCCTGGGGACAGAGTCCCTCTGGGGCCAACGTCCTGACTTTC. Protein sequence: CSAWGQSPSGANVLTF.

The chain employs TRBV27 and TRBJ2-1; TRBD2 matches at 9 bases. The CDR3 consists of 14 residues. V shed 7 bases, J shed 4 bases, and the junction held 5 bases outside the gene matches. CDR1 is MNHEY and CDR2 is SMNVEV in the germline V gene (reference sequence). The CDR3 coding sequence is TGTGCCAGCAAAGTAGCGGGGGCTTACAATGAGCAGTTCTTC. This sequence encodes CASKVAGAYNEQFF.

CDR3 DNA sequence: TGCAGTGCCAACTTGGTGGGTTCAGATCAGCCCCAGCATTTT. Protein product: CSANLVGSDQPQHF. V gene TRBV20-1 combines with J gene TRBJ1-5; D unresolved. Per the germline V gene, CDR1 is DFQATT and CDR2 is SNEGSKA (reference sequence). V lost 6 bases and J lost 5, with 17 bases in between. The CDR3 consists of 14 residues.

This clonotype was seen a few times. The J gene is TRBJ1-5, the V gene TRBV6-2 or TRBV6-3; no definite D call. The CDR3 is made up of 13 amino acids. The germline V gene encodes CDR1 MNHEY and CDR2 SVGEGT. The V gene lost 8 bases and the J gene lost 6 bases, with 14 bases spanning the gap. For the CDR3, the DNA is TGTGCCAGCCACGGGGTCAACGGTCAGCCCCAGCATTTT. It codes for CASHGVNGQPQHF.